The 11 T cell receptor beta chains in this list originate from one sample, sequenced in a study of identifying expanded T cells in peripheral blood. Assay: immunoSEQ multiplex PCR; the TCRdb copy retains only in-frame clones and omits some. The table lists tens of thousands of clones, around 88% of them singletons. Sequenced material: blood. Receptors were obtained from a person between 18 and 75 years old in good health.

V is TRBV4-1 and J is TRBJ1-2; D remains ambiguous. This CDR3 comprises 16 residues. The V end was cut by 1 base, the J end by 5 bases, with 17 bases between. Per the germline V gene, CDR1 is MGHRA and CDR2 is YSYEKL. The CDR3 DNA follows: TGCGCCAGCAGCCAAGGGAGGTGGCAGGACCGATATGGCTACACCTTC. It translates to CASSQGRWQDRYGYTF.

The chain uses TRBV15 and TRBJ2-5, with D perhaps given as TRBD1 or TRBD2 (5 bases each). V shed 0 bases and J shed 7 bases, with 15 bases lying between them. Germline V gene lookup returns CDR1 LNHNV and CDR2 YYDKDF (reference sequence). This CDR3 contains 15 residues. CDR3: CATSREGRQGGTQYF. CDR3 nucleotide sequence: TGTGCCACCAGCAGAGAGGGACGGCAGGGTGGGACCCAGTACTTC.

This sequence joins TRBV20-1 and TRBJ2-7; D not resolved. CDR3 length: 11 amino acids. V gave up 3 bases and J gave up 3 bases, with 6 bases separating them. Germline V gene data show CDR1 as DFQATT and CDR2 as SNEGSKA (reference sequence). The CDR3 coding sequence is TGCAGTGCTAGCCTGAACTACGAGCAGTACTTC. As protein: CSASLNYEQYF.

This chain links TRBV7-8 with TRBJ2-7, with D maybe TRBD2 (7 bases). The CDR3 is made up of 15 amino acids. V lost 5 bases, J lost 2 bases, and 16 bases lay in between. Germline V gene data show CDR1 as SGHVS and CDR2 as FQNEAQ. The chain's CDR3 is CASSEGGAPTYEQYF. CDR3 DNA: TGTGCCAGCAGCGAGGGGGGGGCACCCACCTACGAGCAGTACTTC.

V gene TRBV5-1 combines with J gene TRBJ1-6; D is undetermined. The CDR3 has 19 residues. The V and J ends lost 5 bases and 0 bases respectively, with 21 bases between them. Germline assignment: CDR1 SGHRS and CDR2 YFSETQ. The CDR3 protein is CASSSTEPKLSSYNSPLHF. CDR3 bases: TGCGCCAGCAGTTCGACTGAGCCTAAACTAAGCTCCTATAATTCACCCCTCCACTTT.

The V call is TRBV5-1, the J call TRBJ1-2; TRBD1 might be the D (5 bases). Germline V gene lookup returns CDR1 SGHRS and CDR2 YFSETQ. V was shortened by 4 bases and J by 8 bases, with 18 bases between the two germline ends. CDR3 length: 14 amino acids. The CDR3 spells CASSPDGAGYGYTF. In DNA form, the CDR3 reads TGCGCCAGCAGCCCCGATGGGGCAGGGTACGGCTACACCTTC.

The DNA for the CDR3 is TGTGCCAGCAGTTTCCTCCCCGACAGGGGCCACACAGATACGCAGTATTTT. This gives the protein CASSFLPDRGHTDTQYF. This chain joins TRBV28 and TRBJ2-3; 8 bases align to TRBD1. This CDR3 is 17 amino acids long. V trimming: 3 bases; J trimming: 2 bases; junction bases outside the gene matches: 10. CDR1 and CDR2 from the germline V gene are MDHEN and SYDVKM.

The chain is built from TRBV9 and TRBJ1-4; D gene uncertain. The CDR3 has 15 amino acids. V was shortened by 3 bases and J by 8 bases, with 17 bases between the two germline ends. Looked up from germline, CDR1 is SGDLS and CDR2 is YYNGEE. CDR3 nucleotide sequence: TGTGCCAGCAGCGCCGAAGGCTCAGTCTGGGAAAAACTGTTTTTT. Encoded protein: CASSAEGSVWEKLFF.

The chain combines TRBV5-1 with TRBJ2-2; no definite D call. The CDR3 loop spans 14 amino acids. Germline CDR1 SGHRS, CDR2 YFSETQ. Trimming removed 0 bases at V and 7 bases at J, with 10 bases between. Written as DNA, the CDR3 is TGCGCCAGCAGCTTGGTTAGCATCGGCGGGGAGCTGTTTTTT. It is translated as CASSLVSIGGELFF.

This clone was seen once. V and J are TRBV10-3 and TRBJ2-3, with D perhaps matching TRBD1 or TRBD2 (5 bases each). This CDR3 spans 13 amino acids. The V gene's germline CDR1 is ENHRY and CDR2 SYGVKD. Between the trimmed V and J ends, which lost 6 bases and 4 bases, there was a span of 11 bases. CDR3 residues: CAIRSWGSDTQYF. The CDR3, as DNA: TGTGCCATCAGGTCCTGGGGGTCAGATACGCAGTATTTT.

This clone was detected once. The V gene is TRBV6-4, the J gene TRBJ2-2, with D perhaps TRBD2 (5 bases). Trimming took 4 bases from V and 5 from J, leaving 14 bases between them. The CDR3 spans 15 residues. The germline V gene encodes CDR1 MRHNA and CDR2 SNTAGT. CDR3 residues: CASSALDGKTGELFF. The CDR3 coding sequence is TGTGCCAGCAGTGCCCTGGACGGGAAGACCGGGGAGCTGTTTTTT.